This T cell receptor (beta chain) stems from a study of T cells in Graves' hyperthyroidism and ophthalmopathy. Findings of the study overall: Most clonotypes expanded in thyroid above 0.001 were likewise present in blood.

The germline CDR1 and CDR2 sequences are SGHNT and YYREEE (reference sequence). This CDR3 has 16 amino acids. V was shortened by 0 bases and J by 0 bases, with 12 bases between the two germline ends. No progression to ophthalmopathy during 18 months of follow-up defined stable disease. Patients were aged 18 to 65, had disease duration under 2 months, and had newly diagnosed hyperthyroidism. Uncontrolled infection, other autoimmune disease, pregnancy and lactation each barred patients from inclusion. As concerns this clonotype: The antigen remains unidentified.

The CDR3 regions of TCR beta were amplified from RNA transcripts. Using the HTBI primer set, a first-round RT-PCR was run on the TCR CDR3. TCRdb re-analysed the multiplex PCR reads in MiXCR, keeping a single row per CDR3 protein. The sample lists hundreds of thousands of distinct CDR3 sequences, around 25% occurring once. The receptor's source is a man aged 45-65 years with Graves' hyperthyroidism. The material sequenced was blood. V is TRBV5-4 and J is TRBJ2-5; D is ambiguous. The CDR3 spells CASSLGAALHQETQYF. The CDR3 region has the DNA TGTGCCAGCAGCTTGGGGGCGGCCTTACACCAAGAGACCCAGTACTTC. The whole variable domain, filled in from reference TRBV5-4 and TRBJ2-5, reads ETGVTQSPTHLIKTRGQQVTLRCSSQSGHNTVSWYQQALGQGPQFIFQYYREEENGRGNFPPRFSGLQFPNYSSELNVNALELDDSALYLCASSLGAALHQETQYFGPGTRLLVL.